Each of the 26 T cell receptor beta chains below was sequenced from the same sample in a study of OX40 agonist ivuxolimab in advanced cancers. Some clones are missing from TCRdb's copy, which holds only in-frame ones; the method was immunoSEQ multiplex PCR. The table has 50,000 to 65,000 clones, 65% to 85% seen once. Material: CD4+ or CD8+ T cells sorted from blood, obtained in a trial of the OX40 agonist ivuxolimab. All receptors come from an adult with an advanced solid tumor such as melanoma, head and neck, liver or kidney cancer.

The chain combines TRBV19 with TRBJ2-2; 10 bases align to TRBD1. Per germline, CDR1 LNHDA and CDR2 SQIVND (reference sequence). V dropped 3 bases and J dropped 4; count of bases not matched to a gene: 8. The CDR3 consists of 17 residues. CDR3 amino acids: CASSMRWGQGTTGELFF. In nucleotides, the CDR3 is TGTGCCAGTAGTATGAGGTGGGGACAGGGGACCACCGGGGAGCTGTTTTTT.

V gene TRBV4-1 combines with J gene TRBJ1-4; D is undetermined. Trimming removed 3 bases from V and 1 base from J, with 6 bases in between. The CDR3 extends over 14 amino acids. Per germline, CDR1 MGHRA and CDR2 YSYEKL. CDR3 coding DNA: TGCGCCAGCAGCCAGAAAGTAACTAATGAAAAACTGTTTTTT. It codes for CASSQKVTNEKLFF.

The gene calls are TRBV19 and TRBJ1-6; weak D call: TRBD1 (5 bases). The germline gives CDR1 LNHDA, CDR2 SQIVND (reference sequence). CDR3 length equals 14 residues. V gave up 10 bases and J gave up 9 bases, with 19 bases separating them. As DNA, the CDR3 is TGTGCCACTCACGACCTCTCGGGACCTTCACCCCTCCACTTT. This codes for CATHDLSGPSPLHF.

This clone was recorded only once. This chain joins TRBV5-1 and TRBJ1-2; 8 bases are a match to TRBD1. J gave up 6 bases and V 4 bases, and 5 bases lay outside the gene matches. The CDR3 is made up of 13 amino acids. The germline V gene has CDR1 SGHRS and CDR2 YFSETQ. CDR3 coding DNA: TGCGCCAGCAGCCTGGACAGGGAAAATGGCTACACCTTC. Translated, it gives CASSLDRENGYTF.

The chain uses TRBV7-6 and TRBJ2-5; TRBD2 matches at 10 bases. There are 15 residues in the CDR3. J was trimmed by 4 bases and V by 5 bases; bases with no gene match: 7. The V gene's germline CDR1 is SGHVS and CDR2 FNYEAQ. In DNA, the CDR3 is TGTGCCAGCAGCCACGCAGCGGGGGGGCGAGAGACCCAGTACTTC. Translating it yields CASSHAAGGRETQYF.

This clone occurred a few times. This chain uses TRBV27 with TRBJ2-5, with a weak D call TRBD2 (6 bases). V lost 8 bases and J 5 bases, leaving 21 bases between the germline ends. CDR3 length equals 15 residues. The germline gives CDR1 MNHEY, CDR2 SMNVEV (reference sequence). CDR3 sequence: CASYPLLGGAETQYF. CDR3 nucleotides: TGTGCCAGCTACCCCCTTTTGGGGGGAGCGGAGACCCAGTACTTC.

This clone was seen just once. This rearrangement joins TRBV10-3 to TRBJ2-2, with D perhaps matching TRBD2 (6 bases). The CDR3 spans 15 residues. V was shortened by 10 bases and J by 0 bases, with 15 bases between the two germline ends. Germline V CDR1 and CDR2: ENHRY, SYGVKD. The CDR3 DNA is TGTGCCACCCGGAGGGTGGCGGCGAACACCGGGGAGCTGTTTTTT. This codes for CATRRVAANTGELFF.

This sequence joins TRBV4-2 and TRBJ1-5; TRBD1 is a possible D gene (6 bases). Trimming left V 4 bases short and J 2 bases short, with 15 bases between. CDR1 is LGHNA, CDR2 YNFKEQ, per germline. CDR3 length: 16 residues. The CDR3 sequence is CASSLVEGGGNQPQHF. The CDR3 nucleotides read TGTGCCAGCAGCCTAGTTGAGGGGGGCGGCAATCAGCCCCAGCATTTT.

This clone has just a few counts. The chain is built from TRBV5-4 and TRBJ2-1; TRBD2 matches at 14 bases. The CDR3 sequence is 17 residues long. CDR1 is SGHNT, CDR2 YYREEE, per germline (reference sequence). V lost 0 bases, J lost 7 bases, and 6 bases stayed unmatched. CDR3 in amino acids: CASSLGLRTSGGNEQFF. CDR3 DNA sequence: TGTGCCAGCAGCTTGGGCCTACGGACTAGCGGGGGGAATGAGCAGTTCTTC.

The chain uses TRBV9 and TRBJ2-6, with 7 nucleotides matching TRBD2. The V gene's germline CDR1 is SGDLS and CDR2 YYNGEE. Losses at the gene ends were 3 bases for V and 1 base for J; bases not matched to a gene: 13. The CDR3 is 19 residues long. CDR3 amino acids: CASSAPSGGPFSGANVLTF. CDR3 bases: TGTGCCAGCAGCGCCCCCTCGGGGGGTCCTTTTTCTGGGGCCAACGTCCTGACTTTC.

The rearrangement uses TRBV6-6 and TRBJ1-2, with D unresolved. The V and J ends lost 4 bases and 0 bases respectively, with 15 bases between them. Germline V lookup: CDR1 MNHNY, CDR2 SVGAGI (reference sequence). This CDR3 has 16 residues. The CDR3 loop reads CASSSGVLIPNYGYTF. CDR3 in DNA: TGTGCCAGCAGTTCCGGAGTCTTAATTCCTAACTATGGCTACACCTTC.

The CDR3 DNA sequence: TGTGCCAGCAGCCGGGGGTTGGCCTTGGGCACTGAAGCTTTCTTT. Translated: CASSRGLALGTEAFF. The gene calls are TRBV5-8 and TRBJ1-1; weak D call: TRBD1 (5 bases). CDR1 is SGHTS and CDR2 is YDEGEE in the germline V gene. The CDR3 loop spans 15 amino acids. V gave up 4 bases and J gave up 4 bases, with 17 bases separating them.

The V and J genes are TRBV6-1 and TRBJ2-3, with 9 bases that match TRBD2. CDR3 size: 17 residues. Germline V gives CDR1 MNHNS, CDR2 SASEGT. V trimming: 4 bases; J trimming: 2 bases; junction bases outside the gene matches: 10. Written as DNA, the CDR3 is TGTGCCAGCAGTGGGCCCGTAGCGGGGGCTTTCACAGATACGCAGTATTTT. Its protein is CASSGPVAGAFTDTQYF.

This chain joins TRBV2 and TRBJ1-2; D possibly corresponds to TRBD1 (6 bases). Trimming took 2 bases from V and 8 from J, leaving 18 bases between them. The CDR3 is 15 amino acids. CDR1 SNHLY and CDR2 FYNNEI come from the germline V gene. The CDR3 bases are TGTGCCAGCAGTGAACGGGGGGGCAGAGGAATCGGCTACACCTTC. Amino acids: CASSERGGRGIGYTF.

The J gene is TRBJ1-2, the V gene TRBV30; perhaps TRBD1 as D (5 bases). The CDR3 extends over 16 amino acids. Germline assignment: CDR1 GTSNPN and CDR2 SVGIG (reference sequence). The ends were cut back, 1 base at V and 2 bases at J, with 17 bases in the middle. The CDR3 nucleotides are TGTGCCTGGAGTGCGGGTCTGGGACGGCCAAACTATGGCTACACCTTC. This gives the protein CAWSAGLGRPNYGYTF.

V usage is TRBV30 and J usage is TRBJ1-1; D is unclear. CDR1 GTSNPN and CDR2 SVGIG come from the germline V gene (reference sequence). There are 15 residues in the CDR3. Trimming took 3 bases from V and 7 from J, leaving 21 bases between them. The CDR3 region is CAWRAPGVGNHEAFF. CDR3 coding DNA: TGTGCCTGGAGGGCTCCCGGGGTGGGGAATCATGAAGCTTTCTTT.

This rearrangement joins TRBV11-3 to TRBJ2-1; D possibly matches TRBD1 or TRBD2 (6 bases each). Trimming removed 1 base at V and 0 bases at J, with 16 bases between. CDR3 length: 18 residues. Germline-derived CDR1 and CDR2 are SGHNT and YENEEA. The CDR3 region has the DNA TGTGCCAGCAGCTTAGGCAGCGTCCCGGGGGCCTCCTACAATGAGCAGTTCTTC. Translated: CASSLGSVPGASYNEQFF.

The rearrangement joins TRBV19 to TRBJ2-5; 9 bases map to TRBD1. The DNA end favors TRBJ2-7, so the J call may be wrong. Germline-derived CDR1 and CDR2 are LNHDA and SQIVND (reference sequence). The CDR3 spans 16 residues. The CDR3 region has the DNA TGTGCCAGTAGGTCAAACCGGGACAGGGCCCCGTACGAGCAGTACTTC. It encodes CASRSNRDRAPYEQYF.

The V gene is TRBV6-5, the J gene TRBJ2-1; D uncertain. The CDR3 loop spans 16 amino acids. Germline CDR1 and CDR2: MNHEY and SVGAGI. The ends were cut back, 0 bases at V and 6 bases at J, with 15 bases in the middle. The CDR3: CASSYSPVGQFNEQFF. The CDR3 region has the DNA TGTGCCAGCAGTTACTCCCCCGTCGGGCAGTTCAATGAGCAGTTCTTC.

The chain couples TRBV4-1 to TRBJ2-2, with D perhaps matching TRBD1 (5 bases). Germline-derived CDR1 and CDR2 are MGHRA and YSYEKL. Trimming left V 6 bases short and J 1 base short, with 9 bases between. The CDR3 extends over 14 amino acids. CDR3 amino acids: CASSRDRNTGELFF. The CDR3 DNA is TGCGCCAGCAGTCGTGACAGGAACACCGGGGAGCTGTTTTTT.

The gene calls are TRBV27 and TRBJ2-7, with D perhaps TRBD1 or TRBD2 (5 bases each). The CDR3 sequence is 14 residues long. Between the trimmed V and J ends, which lost 5 bases and 4 bases, there was a span of 15 bases. Germline-derived CDR1 and CDR2 are MNHEY and SMNVEV (reference sequence). CDR3 in amino acids: CASSPRGREYEQYF. The CDR3 DNA reads as TGTGCCAGCAGTCCCCGGGGCAGAGAGTACGAGCAGTACTTC.

This CDR3 is CASSLGDRENTEAFF. The CDR3 coding sequence is TGTGCCAGCAGCTTGGGGGACAGGGAGAACACTGAAGCTTTCTTT. The chain uses TRBV4-2 and TRBJ1-1; 9 bases align to TRBD1. Germline assignment: CDR1 LGHNA and CDR2 YNFKEQ. This CDR3 is built from 15 residues. After removal of 5 bases from V and 1 base from J, the junction contained 5 bases not matched to a gene.

J is TRBJ1-2 and V is TRBV6-1; a weak D match, TRBD1 (5 bases). Germline values: CDR1 MNHNS, CDR2 SASEGT. V was trimmed by 5 bases and J by 7 bases, leaving 8 bases between them. The CDR3 is made up of 11 amino acids. DNA for the CDR3: TGTGCCAGCAGTCCCAGGGTTGGCTACACCTTC. Amino acid sequence: CASSPRVGYTF.

The gene calls are TRBV11-2 and TRBJ1-6; no clear D. The CDR3 contains 14 residues. Trimming cost V 7 bases and J 9 bases, with 16 bases left between them. CDR1 is SGHAT and CDR2 is FQNNGV in the germline V gene. CDR3 region: CASTSRGQSSPLHF. The CDR3 nucleotides are TGTGCCAGCACCTCCCGCGGGCAGAGTTCACCCCTCCACTTT.

The J gene is TRBJ2-5, the V gene TRBV5-1, with D perhaps assigned TRBD1 or TRBD2 (5 bases each). Trimming pared 4 bases from V and 1 base from J, leaving 20 bases between. This CDR3 comprises 17 residues. CDR1 is SGHRS, CDR2 YFSETQ, per germline. Written as DNA, the CDR3 is TGCGCCAGCAGCCCTGGGACCGCCTGGACGGCCCAAGAGACCCAGTACTTC. Translated: CASSPGTAWTAQETQYF.

The chain uses TRBV6-1 and TRBJ1-6, with a possible D match to TRBD1 (5 bases). This CDR3 comprises 12 residues. The germline V gene has CDR1 MNHNS and CDR2 SASEGT. The V end lost 10 bases, the J end lost 10 bases, and 14 bases lay between the germline ends. CDR3 residues: CAIQDINSPLHF. The CDR3 nucleotides are TGTGCCATCCAGGACATTAACTCACCCCTCCACTTT.